The 5 T cell receptor beta chains presented below share a single source sample, sequenced in a study of T cell changes during pregnancy in multiple sclerosis. Sequencing used immunoSEQ multiplex PCR; TCRdb keeps in-frame clones, though not all of them. Among approximately 63,000 clones, 91% were seen once, and the ten largest hold around 2.4%. The starting material was peripheral blood, obtained in the third trimester of pregnancy. The receptors come from a female donor in good health, enrolled as a control in a pregnancy study.

The chain links TRBV5-1 to TRBJ2-7, with D perhaps matching TRBD1 (6 bases). In germline, CDR1 is SGHRS, CDR2 YFSETQ. This CDR3 has 13 residues. V was clipped by 5 bases and J by 3 bases, with 12 bases between them. This CDR3 is CASRYKGGYEQYF. The CDR3 DNA is TGCGCCAGCAGATATAAAGGGGGCTACGAGCAGTACTTC. The whole variable domain, remainder taken from reference TRBV5-1 and TRBJ2-7, is KAGVTQTPRYLIKTRGQQVTLSCSPISGHRSVSWYQQTPGQGLQFLFEYFSETQRNKGNFPGRFSGRQFSNSRSEMNVSTLELGDSALYLCASRYKGGYEQYFGPGTRLTVT.

In this sample, this clone turned up a few times. The J gene is TRBJ2-2, the V gene TRBV19, with 10 positions matching TRBD2. Trimming removed 6 bases from V and 8 bases from J; junction bases left unmatched: 6. This CDR3 has 14 residues. From germline, CDR1 is LNHDA and CDR2 SQIVND (reference sequence). Here the CDR3 DNA reads TGTGCCAGTAGACAGCGGGAGGGCCTAGGGGAGCTGTTTTTT. This sequence encodes CASRQREGLGELFF.

This clone was seen just once. The rearrangement links TRBV9 to TRBJ2-1; D gene uncertain. V was shortened by 4 bases and J by 9 bases, with 17 bases between the two germline ends. Germline assignment: CDR1 SGDLS and CDR2 YYNGEE. This CDR3 is built from 14 residues. The CDR3 DNA sequence: TGTGCCAGCAGCCCAAAGATCGATTTTAGTGAGCAGTTCTTC. Translated: CASSPKIDFSEQFF.

The CDR3 region has the DNA TGTGCCAGCAGCTTGGAGACAGGGGGCAATCAGCCCCAGCATTTT. As protein: CASSLETGGNQPQHF. This chain uses TRBV5-8 with TRBJ1-5; TRBD1 agrees at 8 bases. CDR3 length: 15 residues. The V segment lost 0 bases and the J segment 2 bases; nucleotides outside the gene matches: 1. Germline V gene lookup returns CDR1 SGHTS and CDR2 YDEGEE.

The CDR3 DNA reads TGTGCCAGCAGTAAAGAGGATGAGCAGTTCTTC. Translation: CASSKEDEQFF. V and J are TRBV27 and TRBJ2-1; D remains ambiguous. The CDR3 runs to 11 residues. Trimming stripped 5 bases from V and 8 bases from J, with 7 bases between. The germline V gene encodes CDR1 MNHEY and CDR2 SMNVEV (reference sequence).